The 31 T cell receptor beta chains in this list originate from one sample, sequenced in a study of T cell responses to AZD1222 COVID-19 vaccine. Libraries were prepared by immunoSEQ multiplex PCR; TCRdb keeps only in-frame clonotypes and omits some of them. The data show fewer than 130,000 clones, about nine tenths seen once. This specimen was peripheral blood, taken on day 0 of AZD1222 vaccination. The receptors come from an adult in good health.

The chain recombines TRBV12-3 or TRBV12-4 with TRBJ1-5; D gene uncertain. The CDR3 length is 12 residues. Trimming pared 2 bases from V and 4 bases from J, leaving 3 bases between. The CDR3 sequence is CASSLLNQPQHF. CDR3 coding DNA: TGTGCCAGCAGTTTATTGAATCAGCCCCAGCATTTT.

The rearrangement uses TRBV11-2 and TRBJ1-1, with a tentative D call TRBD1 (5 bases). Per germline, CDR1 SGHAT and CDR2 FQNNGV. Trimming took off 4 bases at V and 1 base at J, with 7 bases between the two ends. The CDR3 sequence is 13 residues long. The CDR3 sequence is CASSSQENTEAFF. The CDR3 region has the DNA TGTGCCAGCAGCTCACAGGAGAACACTGAAGCTTTCTTT.

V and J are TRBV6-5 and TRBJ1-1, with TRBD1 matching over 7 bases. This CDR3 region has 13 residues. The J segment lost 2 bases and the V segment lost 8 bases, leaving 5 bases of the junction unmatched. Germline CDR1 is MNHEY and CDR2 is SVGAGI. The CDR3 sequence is CASCRDSNTEAFF. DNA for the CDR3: TGTGCCAGCTGCCGGGACAGCAACACTGAAGCTTTCTTT.

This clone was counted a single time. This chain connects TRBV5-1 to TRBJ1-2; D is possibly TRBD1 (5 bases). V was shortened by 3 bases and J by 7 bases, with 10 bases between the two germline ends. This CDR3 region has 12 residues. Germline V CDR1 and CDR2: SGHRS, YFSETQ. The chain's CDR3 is CASSSGGTGYTF. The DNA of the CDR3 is TGCGCCAGCAGCTCCGGGGGGACTGGCTACACCTTC. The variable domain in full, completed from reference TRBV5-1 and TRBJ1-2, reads KAGVTQTPRYLIKTRGQQVTLSCSPISGHRSVSWYQQTPGQGLQFLFEYFSETQRNKGNFPGRFSGRQFSNSRSEMNVSTLELGDSALYLCASSSGGTGYTFGSGTRLTVV.

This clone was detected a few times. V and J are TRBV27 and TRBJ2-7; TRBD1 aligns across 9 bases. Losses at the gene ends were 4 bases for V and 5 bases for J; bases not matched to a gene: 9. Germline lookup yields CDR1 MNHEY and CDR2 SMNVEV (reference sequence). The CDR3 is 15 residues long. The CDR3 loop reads CASSSPGQGKHEQYF. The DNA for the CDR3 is TGTGCCAGCAGTTCTCCGGGACAGGGTAAGCACGAGCAGTACTTC.

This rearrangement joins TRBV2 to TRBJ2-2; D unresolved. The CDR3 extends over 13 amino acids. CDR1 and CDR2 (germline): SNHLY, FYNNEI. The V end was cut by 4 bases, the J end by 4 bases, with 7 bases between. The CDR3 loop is CASSGWLTGELFF. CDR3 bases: TGTGCCAGCAGTGGGTGGCTCACCGGGGAGCTGTTTTTT. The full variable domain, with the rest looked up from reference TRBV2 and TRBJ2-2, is EPEVTQTPSHQVTQMGQEVILRCVPISNHLYFYWYRQILGQKVEFLVSFYNNEISEKSEIFDDQFSVERPDGSNFTLKIRSTKLEDSAMYFCASSGWLTGELFFGEGSRLTVL.

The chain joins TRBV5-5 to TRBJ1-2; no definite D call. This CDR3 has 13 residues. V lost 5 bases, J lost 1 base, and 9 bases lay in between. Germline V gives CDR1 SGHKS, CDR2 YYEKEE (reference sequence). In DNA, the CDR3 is TGTGCCAGCAGTAGTGGCGGTAACTATGGCTACACCTTC. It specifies CASSSGGNYGYTF.

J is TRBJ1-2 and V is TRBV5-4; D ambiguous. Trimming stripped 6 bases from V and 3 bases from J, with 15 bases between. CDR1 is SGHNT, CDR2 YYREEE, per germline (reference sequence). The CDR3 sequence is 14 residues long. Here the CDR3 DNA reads TGTGCCAGCAAAGCTTGGAGAGCCGACTATGGCTACACCTTC. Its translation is CASKAWRADYGYTF. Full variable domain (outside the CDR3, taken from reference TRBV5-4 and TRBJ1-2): ETGVTQSPTHLIKTRGQQVTLRCSSQSGHNTVSWYQQALGQGPQFIFQYYREEENGRGNFPPRFSGLQFPNYSSELNVNALELDDSALYLCASKAWRADYGYTFGSGTRLTVV.

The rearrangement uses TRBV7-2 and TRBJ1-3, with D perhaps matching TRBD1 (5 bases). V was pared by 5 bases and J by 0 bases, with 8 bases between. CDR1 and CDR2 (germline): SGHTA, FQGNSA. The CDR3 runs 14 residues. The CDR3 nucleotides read TGTGCCAGCAGCCTAGACAGCTCTGGAAACACCATATATTTT. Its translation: CASSLDSSGNTIYF.

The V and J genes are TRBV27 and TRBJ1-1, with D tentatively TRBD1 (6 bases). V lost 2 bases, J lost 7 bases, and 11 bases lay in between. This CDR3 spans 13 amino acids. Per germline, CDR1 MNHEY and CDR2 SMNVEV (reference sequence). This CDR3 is CASSLTGNIEAFF. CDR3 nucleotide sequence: TGTGCCAGCAGTTTAACAGGGAATATTGAAGCTTTCTTT.

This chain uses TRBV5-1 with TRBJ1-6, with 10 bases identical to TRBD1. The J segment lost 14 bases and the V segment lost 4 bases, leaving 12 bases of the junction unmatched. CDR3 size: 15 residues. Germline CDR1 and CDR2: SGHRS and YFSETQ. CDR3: CASSPGTGVQEALHF. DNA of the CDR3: TGCGCCAGCAGCCCCGGGACAGGGGTACAGGAGGCCCTCCACTTT.

The CDR3 protein is CASSFQGPSTNEKLFF. The CDR3 nucleotides read TGCGCCAGCAGCTTCCAGGGCCCATCAACTAATGAAAAACTGTTTTTT. The J gene is TRBJ1-4, the V gene TRBV5-1, with a possible D match to TRBD1 (5 bases). Per germline, CDR1 SGHRS and CDR2 YFSETQ. The CDR3 is 16 amino acids. The V and J ends lost 2 bases and 0 bases respectively, with 11 bases between them.

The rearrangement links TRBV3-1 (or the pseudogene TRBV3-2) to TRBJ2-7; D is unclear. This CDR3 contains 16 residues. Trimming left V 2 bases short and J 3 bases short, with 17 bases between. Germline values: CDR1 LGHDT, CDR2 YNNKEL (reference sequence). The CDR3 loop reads CASSQPSSYRDYEQYF. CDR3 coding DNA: TGTGCCAGCAGCCAACCATCGAGTTACAGAGACTACGAGCAGTACTTC.

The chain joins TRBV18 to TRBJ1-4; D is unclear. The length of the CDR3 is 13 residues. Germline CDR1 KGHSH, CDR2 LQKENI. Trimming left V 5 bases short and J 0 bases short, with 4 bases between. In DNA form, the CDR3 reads TGTGCCAGCTCATTCTCAACTAATGAAAAACTGTTTTTT. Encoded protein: CASSFSTNEKLFF.

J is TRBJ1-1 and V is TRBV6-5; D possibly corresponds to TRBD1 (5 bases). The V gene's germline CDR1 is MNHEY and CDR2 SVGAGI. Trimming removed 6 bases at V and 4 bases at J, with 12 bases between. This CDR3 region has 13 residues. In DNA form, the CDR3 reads TGTGCCAGCAGCCGCCCCGGGACCACTGAAGCTTTCTTT. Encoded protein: CASSRPGTTEAFF.

The CDR3 bases are TGTGCCAGCAGCCCCCTAGGGACAGGACCTGGAAACACCATATATTTT. As protein: CASSPLGTGPGNTIYF. The V call is TRBV14, the J call TRBJ1-3, with 8 bases lining up with TRBD1. The trim removed 4 bases at V and 2 bases at J, leaving 7 bases unmatched. In germline, CDR1 is SGHDN, CDR2 FVKESK. The CDR3 runs 16 residues.

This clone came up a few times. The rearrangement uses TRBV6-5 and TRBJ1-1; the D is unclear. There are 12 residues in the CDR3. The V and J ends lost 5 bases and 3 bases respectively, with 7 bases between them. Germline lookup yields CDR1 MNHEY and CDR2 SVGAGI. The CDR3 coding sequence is TGTGCCAGCAGTCAGGAGTACACTGAAGCTTTCTTT. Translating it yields CASSQEYTEAFF.

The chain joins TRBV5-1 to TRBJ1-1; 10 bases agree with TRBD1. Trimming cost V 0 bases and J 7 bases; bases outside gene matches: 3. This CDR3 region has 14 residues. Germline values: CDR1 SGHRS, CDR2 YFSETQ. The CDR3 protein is CASSLGQGANEAFF. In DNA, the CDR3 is TGCGCCAGCAGCTTGGGACAGGGGGCGAATGAAGCTTTCTTT.

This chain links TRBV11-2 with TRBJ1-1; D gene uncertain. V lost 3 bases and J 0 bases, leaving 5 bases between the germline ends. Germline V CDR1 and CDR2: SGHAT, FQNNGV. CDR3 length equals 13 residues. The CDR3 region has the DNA TGTGCCAGCAGCTTCAACTTGAACACTGAAGCTTTCTTT. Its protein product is CASSFNLNTEAFF.

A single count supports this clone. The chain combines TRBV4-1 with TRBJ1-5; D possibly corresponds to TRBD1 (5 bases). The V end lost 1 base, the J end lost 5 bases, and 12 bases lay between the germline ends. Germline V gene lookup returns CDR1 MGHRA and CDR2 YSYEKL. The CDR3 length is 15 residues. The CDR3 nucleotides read TGCGCCAGCAGCCAAGTAGGGCAGGGTGATCAGCCCCAGCATTTT. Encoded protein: CASSQVGQGDQPQHF.

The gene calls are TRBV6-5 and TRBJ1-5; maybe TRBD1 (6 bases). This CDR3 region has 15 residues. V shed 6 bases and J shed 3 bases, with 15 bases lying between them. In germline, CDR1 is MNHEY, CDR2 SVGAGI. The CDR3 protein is CASRPQGQLNQPQHF. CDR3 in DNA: TGTGCCAGCAGGCCTCAAGGACAGCTCAATCAGCCCCAGCATTTT.

The CDR3 DNA sequence: TGTGCCAGCAGCTTATTCGAGACCCGAGCCCTTGGCTACACCTTC. Translated, it gives CASSLFETRALGYTF. The chain links TRBV11-2 to TRBJ1-2; unclear D gene. Trimming shortened V by 2 bases and J by 7 bases, and 17 bases separated the two germline ends. This CDR3 has 15 residues. Germline loops: CDR1 SGHAT, CDR2 FQNNGV.

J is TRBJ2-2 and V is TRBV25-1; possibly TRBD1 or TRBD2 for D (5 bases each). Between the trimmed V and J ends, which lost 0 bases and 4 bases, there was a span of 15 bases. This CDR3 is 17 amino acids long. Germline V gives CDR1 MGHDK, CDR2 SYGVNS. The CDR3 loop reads CASSEYIGAGITGELFF. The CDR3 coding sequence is TGTGCCAGCAGTGAATATATCGGGGCAGGGATCACCGGGGAGCTGTTTTTT.

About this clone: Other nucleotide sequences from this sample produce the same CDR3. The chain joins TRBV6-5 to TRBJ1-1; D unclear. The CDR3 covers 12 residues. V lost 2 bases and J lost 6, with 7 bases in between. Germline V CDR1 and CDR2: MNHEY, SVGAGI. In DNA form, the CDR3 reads TGTGCCAGCAGTTACGGGAGGGCTGAAGCTTTCTTT. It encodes CASSYGRAEAFF.

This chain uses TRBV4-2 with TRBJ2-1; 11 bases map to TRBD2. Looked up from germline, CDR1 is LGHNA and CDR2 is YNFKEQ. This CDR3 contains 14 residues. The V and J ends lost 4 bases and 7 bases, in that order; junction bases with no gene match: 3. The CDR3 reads CASSLGLAENEQFF. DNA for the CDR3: TGTGCCAGCAGCCTGGGACTAGCGGAGAATGAGCAGTTCTTC.

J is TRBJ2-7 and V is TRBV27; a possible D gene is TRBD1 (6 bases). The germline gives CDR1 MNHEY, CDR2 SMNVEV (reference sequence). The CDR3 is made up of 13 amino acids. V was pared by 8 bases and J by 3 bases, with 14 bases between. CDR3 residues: CASSRDTIYEQYF. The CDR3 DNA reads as TGTGCCAGCTCCCGGGACACCATCTACGAGCAGTACTTC.

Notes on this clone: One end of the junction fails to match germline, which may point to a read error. The CDR3 region is CASRSGQGEVVF. DNA for the CDR3: TGTGCCAGCAGAAGTGGACAGGGGGAAGTCGTCTTC. J is TRBJ2-7 and V is TRBV11-3; TRBD1 agrees at 10 bases. The CDR3 has 12 residues. Germline V lookup: CDR1 SGHNT, CDR2 YENEEA.

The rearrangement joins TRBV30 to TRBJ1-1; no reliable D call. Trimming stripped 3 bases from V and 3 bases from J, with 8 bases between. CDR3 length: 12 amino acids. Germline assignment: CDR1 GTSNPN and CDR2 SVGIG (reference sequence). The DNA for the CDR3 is TGTGCCTGGAGCCCATTAGACACTGAAGCTTTCTTT. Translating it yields CAWSPLDTEAFF.

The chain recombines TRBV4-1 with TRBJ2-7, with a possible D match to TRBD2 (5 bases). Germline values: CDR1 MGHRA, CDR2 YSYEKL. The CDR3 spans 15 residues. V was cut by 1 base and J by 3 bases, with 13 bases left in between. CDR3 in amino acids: CASSQVDLAVYEQYF. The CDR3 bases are TGCGCCAGCAGCCAAGTAGACCTAGCCGTCTACGAGCAGTACTTC.

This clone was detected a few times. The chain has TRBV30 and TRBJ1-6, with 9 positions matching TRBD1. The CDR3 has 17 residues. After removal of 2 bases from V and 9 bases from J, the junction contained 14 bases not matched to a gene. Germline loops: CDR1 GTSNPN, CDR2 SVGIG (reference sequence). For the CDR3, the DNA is TGTGCCTGGAGTCCCGGGACAGGGTTAGTAGGAAGTTCACCCCTCCACTTT. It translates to CAWSPGTGLVGSSPLHF. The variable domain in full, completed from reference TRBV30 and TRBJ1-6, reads SQTIHQWPATLVQPVGSPLSLECTVEGTSNPNLYWYRQAAGRGLQLLFYSVGIGQISSEVPQNLSASRPQDRQFILSSKKLLLSDSGFYLCAWSPGTGLVGSSPLHFGNGTRLTVT.

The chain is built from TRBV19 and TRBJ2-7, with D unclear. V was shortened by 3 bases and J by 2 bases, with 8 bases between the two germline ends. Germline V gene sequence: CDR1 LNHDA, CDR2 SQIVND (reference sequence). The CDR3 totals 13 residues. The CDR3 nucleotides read TGTGCCAGTAGTATGGCCGCGACCTACGAGCAGTACTTC. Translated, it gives CASSMAATYEQYF.